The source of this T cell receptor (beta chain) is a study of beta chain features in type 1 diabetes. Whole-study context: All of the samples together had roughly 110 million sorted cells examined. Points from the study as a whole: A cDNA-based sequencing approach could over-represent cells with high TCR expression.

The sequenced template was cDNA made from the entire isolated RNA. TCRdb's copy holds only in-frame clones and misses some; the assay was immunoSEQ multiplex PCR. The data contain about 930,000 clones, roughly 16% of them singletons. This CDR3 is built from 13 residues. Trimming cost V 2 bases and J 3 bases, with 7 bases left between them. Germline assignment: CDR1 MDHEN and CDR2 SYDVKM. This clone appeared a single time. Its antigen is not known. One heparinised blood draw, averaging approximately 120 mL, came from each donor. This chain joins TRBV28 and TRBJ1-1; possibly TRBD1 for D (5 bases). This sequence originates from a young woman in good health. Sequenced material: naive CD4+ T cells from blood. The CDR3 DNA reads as TGTGCCAGCAGTTTAGCGGGGGACACTGAAGCTTTCTTT. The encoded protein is CASSLAGDTEAFF.